The T cell receptor beta chain under discussion was sequenced for a study of blood T cell repertoires in COVID-19. Study information: Samples representing acute and convalescent COVID-19 were sourced from the United States, Italy and Spain. PBMCs, B-cell-depleted T cells, or T cells were the source of the cDNA or gDNA that made up the material.

Germline-derived CDR1 and CDR2 are MNHEY and SVGEGT. Trimming stripped 2 bases from V and 5 bases from J, with 5 bases between. The CDR3 has 12 amino acids. Study processing details: Reference gene primer amplification in the assay estimated nucleated cell counts. Using immunoSEQ multiplex PCR, the repertoire was profiled, and TCRdb retains in-frame clones only, with some absent. V, J and clone size reflect that table, while D and trimming were determined from the DNA. The sample has about 210,000 clones, 60% to 85% seen once. This clonotype was sampled from a woman between 65 and 79 years old with acute or convalescent COVID-19. This chain links TRBV6-2 or TRBV6-3 with TRBJ2-3, with D uncertain. The sample taken for sequencing was peripheral blood. DNA for the CDR3: TGTGCCAGCAGTTACGCGGTAGATACGCAGTATTTT. Its protein product is CASSYAVDTQYF.